The 3 T cell receptor beta chains below were found in one sample sequenced in a study of chemoradiotherapy in HPV16-positive cancers. The assay was immunoSEQ multiplex PCR, and TCRdb's table has in-frame clones only and misses some. The sample shows approximately 10,000 clones, 86% of them seen only once. The sequences come from blood, collected from a patient who underwent chemoradiotherapy. All receptors come from a human donor with HPV-associated anogenital cancer.

This clone was seen just once. This rearrangement joins TRBV27 to TRBJ1-4, with D tentatively TRBD1 (6 bases). The CDR3 has 15 residues. Germline loops: CDR1 MNHEY, CDR2 SMNVEV (reference sequence). Trimming stripped 6 bases from V and 8 bases from J, with 19 bases between. CDR3 region: CASSPFRGANEKLFF. The CDR3 DNA reads as TGTGCCAGCAGCCCTTTCCGGGGGGCGAACGAAAAACTGTTTTTT.

This sequence joins TRBV28 and TRBJ2-2, with 7 bases identical to TRBD1. The CDR3 runs to 15 residues. The germline gives CDR1 MDHEN, CDR2 SYDVKM. After removal of 3 bases from V and 2 bases from J, the junction contained 3 bases not matched to a gene. The CDR3 DNA reads as TGTGCCAGCAGTTTCAACAGGGGAAACACCGGGGAGCTGTTTTTT. Its translation: CASSFNRGNTGELFF.

This chain links TRBV5-1 with TRBJ2-3; 9 bases match TRBD2. Germline CDR1 and CDR2: SGHRS and YFSETQ. The V and J ends lost 1 base and 2 bases, in that order; junction bases with no gene match: 5. The CDR3 consists of 16 residues. DNA for the CDR3: TGCGCCAGCAGCTTGTTTGCGGGGGGGCCCACAGATACGCAGTATTTT. Translation gives CASSLFAGGPTDTQYF.